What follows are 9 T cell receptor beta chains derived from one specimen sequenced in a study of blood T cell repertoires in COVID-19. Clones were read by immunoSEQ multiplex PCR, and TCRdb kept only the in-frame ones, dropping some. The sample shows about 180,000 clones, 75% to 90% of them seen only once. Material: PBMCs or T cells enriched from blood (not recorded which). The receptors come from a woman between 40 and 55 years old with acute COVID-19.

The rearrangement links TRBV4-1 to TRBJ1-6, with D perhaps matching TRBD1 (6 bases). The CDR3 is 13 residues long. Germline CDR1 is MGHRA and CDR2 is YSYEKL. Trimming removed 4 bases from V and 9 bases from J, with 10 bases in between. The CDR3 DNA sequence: TGCGCCAGCAGCCGGCTGGGGGCTTCACCCCTCCACTTT. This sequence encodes CASSRLGASPLHF.

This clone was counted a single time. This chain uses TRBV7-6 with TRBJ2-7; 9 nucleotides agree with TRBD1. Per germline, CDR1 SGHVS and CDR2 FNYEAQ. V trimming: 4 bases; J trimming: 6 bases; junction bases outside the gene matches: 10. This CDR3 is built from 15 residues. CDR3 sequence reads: CASSSYDTGGSEQYF. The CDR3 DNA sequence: TGTGCCAGCAGCTCGTATGATACAGGGGGCAGCGAGCAGTACTTC.

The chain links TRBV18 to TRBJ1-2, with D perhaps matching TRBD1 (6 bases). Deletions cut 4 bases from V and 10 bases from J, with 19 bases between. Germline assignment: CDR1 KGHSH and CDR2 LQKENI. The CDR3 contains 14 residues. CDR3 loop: CASSLDETGLSYTF. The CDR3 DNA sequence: TGTGCCAGCTCACTGGACGAGACAGGTCTCTCCTACACCTTC.

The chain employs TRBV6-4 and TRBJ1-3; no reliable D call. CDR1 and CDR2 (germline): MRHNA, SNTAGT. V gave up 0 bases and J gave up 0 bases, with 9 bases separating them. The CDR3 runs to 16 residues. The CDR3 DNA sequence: TGTGCCAGCAGTGACTCGTCGGGAAGCTCTGGAAACACCATATATTTT. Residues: CASSDSSGSSGNTIYF.

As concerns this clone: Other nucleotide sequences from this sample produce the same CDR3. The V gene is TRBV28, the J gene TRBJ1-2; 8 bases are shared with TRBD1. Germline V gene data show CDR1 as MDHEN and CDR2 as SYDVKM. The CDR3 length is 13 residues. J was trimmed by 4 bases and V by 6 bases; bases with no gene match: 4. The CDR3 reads CASSLGQGYGYTF. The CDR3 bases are TGTGCCAGCAGCCTTGGACAGGGCTATGGCTACACCTTC.

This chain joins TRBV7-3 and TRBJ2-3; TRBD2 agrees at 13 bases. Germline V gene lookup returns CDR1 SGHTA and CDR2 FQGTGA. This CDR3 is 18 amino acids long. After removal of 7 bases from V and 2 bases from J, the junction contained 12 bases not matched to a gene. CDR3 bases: TGTGCCAGCACCCTTGGACTAGCGGGAGTGATCTTCACAGATACGCAGTATTTT. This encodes CASTLGLAGVIFTDTQYF.

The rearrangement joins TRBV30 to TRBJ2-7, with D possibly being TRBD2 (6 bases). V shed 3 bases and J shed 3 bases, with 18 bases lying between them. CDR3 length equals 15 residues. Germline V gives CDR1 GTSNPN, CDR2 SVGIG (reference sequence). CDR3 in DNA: TGTGCCTGGAGGGCCGGGTTGGGGGGAGGCTACGAGCAGTACTTC. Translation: CAWRAGLGGGYEQYF.

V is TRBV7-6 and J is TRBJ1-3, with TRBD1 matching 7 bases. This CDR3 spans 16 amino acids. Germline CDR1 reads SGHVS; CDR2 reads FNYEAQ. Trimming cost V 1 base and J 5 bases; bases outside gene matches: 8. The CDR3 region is CASSLGYRGGRNTIYF. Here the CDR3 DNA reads TGTGCCAGCAGCTTAGGATACAGGGGCGGTAGAAACACCATATATTTT.

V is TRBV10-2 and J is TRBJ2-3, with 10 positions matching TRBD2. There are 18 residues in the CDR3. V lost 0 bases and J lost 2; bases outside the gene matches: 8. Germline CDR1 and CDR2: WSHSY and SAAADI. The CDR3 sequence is CASSESRTSGSITDTQYF. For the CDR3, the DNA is TGCGCCAGCAGTGAGTCGAGGACTAGCGGATCTATCACAGATACGCAGTATTTT.